The clone carrying this T cell receptor beta chain occurred once. Methods used by the authors: Amplification of reference gene primers was used by the study to estimate nucleated cell counts. Libraries were prepared by immunoSEQ multiplex PCR; TCRdb keeps only in-frame clonotypes and omits some of them. The D gene and trimming were derived from the DNA, and the V and J assignments and clone size from that table. The repertoire holds 180,000 or so clones, with about four fifths as singletons. The data are from a study of blood T cell repertoires in COVID-19. The junction had 9 bases not matched to a gene; V was cut back by 2 bases and J by 7 bases. The germline gives CDR1 MNHNS, CDR2 SASEGT. There are 15 residues in the CDR3.

The TCR sequence derives from a woman between 40 and 50 years old with COVID-19, enrolled during active disease. The chain is built from TRBV6-1 and TRBJ2-3; 7 bases agree with TRBD2. What was sequenced was peripheral blood. The CDR3 DNA is TGTGCCAGCAGTGAATTTGTCGGGGGGTTAAATACGCAGTATTTT. As protein: CASSEFVGGLNTQYF.